This TCR beta chain was sequenced in a study of response to subunit inactivated influenza vaccine. One entry per CDR3 protein results from TCRdb running MiXCR on the RT-PCR reads. The sample holds just under 550,000 distinct CDR3 sequences; approximately 20% are singletons and the top ten take approximately 3%. The data also belong to a second study, concerning T cells expressing NK-cell markers. That report notes: Generation of TCR beta cDNA was performed by 5'RACE template switching incorporating UMIs. NKG2C+ dominant clonotypes from several donors made up roughly 1.0-8% of CD8+ T cells.

The receptor was derived from a man aged 50 to 60 who received an inactivated influenza vaccine. The sequencing here drew on CD4+ T cells sorted from PBMCs, taken roughly 12 days after vaccination.

Here the CDR3 reads CASSPTTESSKDTQYF. CDR3 DNA: TGTGCCAGCTCACCAACGACAGAATCTAGCAAGGATACGCAGTATTTT. The rearrangement uses TRBV18 and TRBJ2-3, with D possibly being TRBD1 or TRBD2 (5 bases each). The CDR3 length is 16 residues. CDR1 is KGHSH and CDR2 is LQKENI in the germline V gene. The ends were cut back, 2 bases at V and 6 bases at J, with 18 bases in the middle. Full variable domain (remainder filled in from reference TRBV18 and TRBJ2-3): NAGVMQNPRHLVRRRGQEARLRCSPMKGHSHVYWYRQLPEEGLKFMVYLQKENIIDESGMPKERFSAEFPKEGPSILRIQQVVRGDSAAYFCASSPTTESSKDTQYFGPGTRLTVL.